Given below is one T cell receptor beta chain in context. Its antigen is undetermined. Researchers amplified the TCR beta CDR3 regions from RNA transcripts. First-round RT-PCR with HTBI primers amplified the TCR CDR3 region. TCRdb called the multiplex PCR reads again in MiXCR, with one record for every CDR3 protein. The repertoire holds around 240,000 distinct CDR3 sequences, with 15% to 20% as singletons. This entry is derived from a study of T cells in Graves' hyperthyroidism and ophthalmopathy. Study at large: Staff took peripheral blood when the initial diagnosis was made, before any treatment began.

Trimming left V 4 bases short and J 0 bases short, with 14 bases between. CDR1 is SGHDT, CDR2 YYEEEE, per germline. This CDR3 contains 15 residues. The PBMCs had their origin in 8.5 to 10 ml of fresh peripheral blood. Study outcomes and limitations: A model built on 13 V-J features separated ophthalmopathy from stable hyperthyroidism. Clonotypes that were expanded in thyroid above 0.001 mostly appeared in blood too.

This clonotype was obtained from a young woman with Graves' ophthalmopathy. Sequenced sample: blood. The V and J genes are TRBV5-6 and TRBJ2-7; maybe TRBD1 (5 bases). The CDR3 loop reads CASSQGAANSYEQYF. The CDR3 DNA reads TGTGCCAGCAGCCAAGGGGCAGCCAACTCCTACGAGCAGTACTTC.